This T cell receptor (beta chain) was observed in a study of T cells after posttransplantation cyclophosphamide. Sequenced by immunoSEQ multiplex PCR; TCRdb stores in-frame clones only, minus some. The sample holds about 7,900 clones, and no clone turns up only once. V was trimmed by 1 base and J by 2 bases, leaving 12 bases between them. The CDR3 extends over 16 amino acids. Germline V gene lookup returns CDR1 SGHTA and CDR2 FQGNSA. The table lists this clone with many counts. Cyclophosphamide on days +3 and +4 followed busulfan-fludarabine conditioning and a marrow graft. Specimen: PBMCs, collected after an allogeneic stem cell transplant with post-transplant cyclophosphamide. This TCR was recovered from a male patient aged 25-45 years who received an allogeneic stem cell transplant from an unrelated donor, was CMV-positive, and had acute and chronic GVHD. T cells may partly derive from the graft donor. The chain uses TRBV7-2 and TRBJ1-3; the D gene is possibly TRBD1 (6 bases). CDR3 coding DNA: TGTGCCAGCAGCTTAGTCCCCCCAGGGGCTGGAAACACCATATATTTT. Amino acids: CASSLVPPGAGNTIYF.